A selection of T cell receptor beta chains follows, all from one sample in a study of blood T cells in healthy people across ages. A single record per CDR3 protein comes from TCRdb applying MiXCR to the 5' RACE reads. The profile shows 1.5 million to 1.9 million distinct CDR3 sequences, less than 45% of them singletons. Sequences were obtained from blood. The receptors shown here come from a woman between 18 and 30 years old in good health. Both conserved end residues are part of each CDR3. A D gene is named only where the DNA matches it firmly. Only some rows state a clone size, as once, few, many or a class for expanded clones.

D	V	size	J	DNA	CDR3
.	TRBV4-3	.	TRBJ1-5	TGCGCCAGCAGCCAGATCCTCCACCGGGAACAGCCCCAGCATTTT	CASSQILHREQPQHF
TRBD1	TRBV6-5	once	TRBJ1-3	TGTGCCAGCAGTCTCGGACAGGGAAAAAACACCATATATTTT	CASSLGQGKNTIYF
.	TRBV20-1	few	TRBJ2-3	TGCAGTGCGAAACTTAGGGATACGCAGTATTTT	CSAKLRDTQYF
.	TRBV27	.	TRBJ1-1	TGTGCCAGCGGGGGACGGGAGAACACTGAAGCTTTCTTT	CASGGRENTEAFF
.	TRBV4-3	.	TRBJ2-7	TGCGCCAGCAGCCAAGATAGGGCGGGAAATTCCTACGAGCAGTACTTC	CASSQDRAGNSYEQYF
.	TRBV12-5	.	TRBJ2-1	TGTGCTAGTGGTTCGATACTAGTGGGACCCTACAATGAGCAGTTCTTC	CASGSILVGPYNEQFF
TRBD2	TRBV27	few	TRBJ2-5	TGTGCCAGCAGTTTTATGTGGGAGGGCCTCCAGGAGCAGTACTTC	CASSFMWEGLQEQYF
.	TRBV10-3	few	TRBJ2-3	TGTGCCATCAGTGCCACTAGCACAGATACGCAGTATTTT	CAISATSTDTQYF
TRBD2	TRBV9	few	TRBJ2-5	TGTGCCAGCAGCCCGGGGACTAGCGGGACTCAAGAGACCCAGTACTTC	CASSPGTSGTQETQYF
TRBD1	TRBV13	.	TRBJ1-5	TGTGCCAGCAGCAGAACAGGGGAAAGCAATCAGCCCCAGCATTTT	CASSRTGESNQPQHF
.	TRBV11-2	few	TRBJ1-5	TGTGCCAGCAGCTCGAGTGGGATGGTAGGCAATCAGCCCCAGCATTTT	CASSSSGMVGNQPQHF
.	TRBV20-1	.	TRBJ1-6	TGCAGTGCTAGTATTTCGGGCCTATCAGGGACGAATTCACCCCTCCACTTT	CSASISGLSGTNSPLHF
.	TRBV6-1	.	TRBJ2-7	TGTGCCAGCAGGGCGGCGATCTCCTACGAGCAGTACTTC	CASRAAISYEQYF
.	TRBV18	.	TRBJ1-1	TGTGCCAGCTCATCACAGTCGGGGAATACTGAAGCTTTCTTT	CASSSQSGNTEAFF
.	TRBV4-3	few	TRBJ2-3	TGCGCCAGCAGCCAAGATGTGGGGGGCTACTATACGCAGTATTTT	CASSQDVGGYYTQYF
.	TRBV19	.	TRBJ2-3	TGTGCCAGTACCGGGAGGGGGCGATCCCCTGACGATATGCAGTATTTT	CASTGRGRSPDDMQYF
TRBD2	TRBV4-1	.	TRBJ2-1	TGCGCCAGCAGCCAAGTGGGGGGGAAAAACTACAATGAGCAGTTCTTC	CASSQVGGKNYNEQFF
.	TRBV2	.	TRBJ2-2	TGTGCCAGCAGATTTCAGGAGGCCGGGGAGCTGTTTTTT	CASRFQEAGELFF
.	TRBV29-1	few	TRBJ2-7	TGCAGCGTTGCGGGTCAAGGGAGTTCCTACGAGCAGTACTTC	CSVAGQGSSYEQYF
.	TRBV12-3/TRBV12-4	few	TRBJ2-5	TGTGCCAGCAGTTTTTATTATGTCGGTGGCTATCGGGAGACCCAGTACTTC	CASSFYYVGGYRETQYF
TRBD1	TRBV5-1	.	TRBJ1-2	TGCGCCAGCAGCCGCGGACAGGGGGCGGTTGGCTACACCTTC	CASSRGQGAVGYTF
.	TRBV12-3/TRBV12-4	few	TRBJ2-4	TGTGCCAGCAGTCGGGACCCAACCTTCGGGATTCAGTACTTC	CASSRDPTFGIQYF
TRBD1	TRBV29-1	.	TRBJ1-1	TGCAGCGTTGAGGAACCGGACAGGCCGAATGAAGCTTTCTTT	CSVEEPDRPNEAFF
.	TRBV29-1	few	TRBJ2-4	TGCAGCGTTGAAACCAGACTCCTAGCCAAAAACATTCAGTACTTC	CSVETRLLAKNIQYF
.	TRBV20-1	.	TRBJ1-5	TGCAGTGCTAGAGTAGGCTATAGCAATCAGCCCCAGCATTTT	CSARVGYSNQPQHF
.	TRBV7-2	few	TRBJ2-4	TGTGCCAGCAGCTTAGAGGGGTGGGGTGAGCAGTACTTC	CASSLEGWGEQYF
.	TRBV20-1	.	TRBJ2-3	TGCAGGGCTAGTGGGGATACGCAGTATTTT	CRASGDTQYF
.	TRBV30	.	TRBJ2-7	TGTGCCTGGAGATATCAGAATGAGCAGTACTTC	CAWRYQNEQYF
.	TRBV6-1	.	TRBJ2-1	TGTGCCAGCAGTGAAGCGCGCAGGGTAAGCAATGAGCAGTTCTTC	CASSEARRVSNEQFF